This T cell receptor (beta chain) was recorded in a study of a mutant IDH1 vaccine in newly diagnosed glioma. Study in general: Vaccines were first given 4-6 weeks after radiotherapy alone, or with temozolomide cycles.

Trimming cost V 2 bases and J 8 bases, with 16 bases left between them. Looked up from germline, CDR1 is LGHNA and CDR2 is YNFKEQ. CDR3 length: 15 amino acids. Time point in this sample: week 11, during vaccination. The vaccine gave 300 ug of a 20-mer mutant IDH1 peptide subcutaneously per dose. The method was immunoSEQ multiplex PCR; TCRdb's version includes in-frame clones alone and lacks a portion of them. This sample has under 55,000 clones, with around 90% found just once. In regard to this clone: Its antigen remains unknown.

This clonotype originated in a man in his forties or fifties with glioma. V gene TRBV4-2 combines with J gene TRBJ2-1, with TRBD2 as a possible D gene (7 bases). Here the sequenced sample was PBMCs, taken from a glioma patient whose treatment included an IDH1 peptide vaccine. The CDR3 DNA follows: TGTGCCAGCAGCCAACGAAGGGGGGGTCGGCATGAGCAGTTCTTC. It specifies CASSQRRGGRHEQFF.